This record covers a single T cell receptor (beta chain). Its antigen is currently unknown. These data come from a study of CD8 T cells in Susac syndrome. The study's findings and limits: As acknowledged by the study, its TCR sequencing and HLA analysis included a relatively small number of individuals.

Sequencing of TCR beta was performed on blood CD8+ and CD4+ T cells. Included as multiple sclerosis controls were treatment-naive patients who had stable or active relapsing-remitting disease. RNA, at about 0.45 to 1 ug, was reverse transcribed with random hexamers. Amplification of TCR beta CDR3 across 54 Vbeta and 13 Jbeta was performed with immunoSEQ multiplex PCR. TCRdb fed the immunoSEQ multiplex PCR reads into MiXCR, producing one record per CDR3 protein. This sample has around 280,000 distinct CDR3 sequences, with about 92% found just once. The receptor's source is a human donor with multiple sclerosis. Sequencing input: CD4+ T cells from PBMCs.

In DNA form, the CDR3 reads TGTGCCAGCAGCCCCGGAGGACTAGCGGGAGTCGAGGAGCTGTTTTTT. Protein: CASSPGGLAGVEELFF. The rearrangement uses TRBV9 and TRBJ2-2; 13 bases match TRBD2. This CDR3 has 16 amino acids. The germline V gene encodes CDR1 SGDLS and CDR2 YYNGEE. J was trimmed by 10 bases and V by 4 bases; bases with no gene match: 10.